Sequencing of this T cell receptor (beta chain) was carried out in a study of blood T cell repertoires in COVID-19. Study in general: Sources were T cells, B-cell-depleted T cells, or PBMCs; the material itself was cDNA or gDNA.

The CDR3 totals 16 residues. V lost 5 bases to trimming and J lost 4 bases, with 21 bases between them. From germline, CDR1 is SEHNR and CDR2 FQNEAQ (reference sequence). This table comes from immunoSEQ multiplex PCR, and its TCRdb copy is limited to in-frame clones, with some not included. The sample lists some 130,000 clones; approximately 84% were seen once. The J gene is TRBJ2-7, the V gene TRBV7-9; tentative D call: TRBD2 (5 bases). The sequencing sample was made of peripheral blood. The TCR sequence derives from a woman older than 75 with acute or convalescent COVID-19. For the CDR3, the DNA is TGTGCCAGCAGCGGCCTGAGGGCTTTCCCCTCGTACGAGCAGTACTTC. Translated: CASSGLRAFPSYEQYF.